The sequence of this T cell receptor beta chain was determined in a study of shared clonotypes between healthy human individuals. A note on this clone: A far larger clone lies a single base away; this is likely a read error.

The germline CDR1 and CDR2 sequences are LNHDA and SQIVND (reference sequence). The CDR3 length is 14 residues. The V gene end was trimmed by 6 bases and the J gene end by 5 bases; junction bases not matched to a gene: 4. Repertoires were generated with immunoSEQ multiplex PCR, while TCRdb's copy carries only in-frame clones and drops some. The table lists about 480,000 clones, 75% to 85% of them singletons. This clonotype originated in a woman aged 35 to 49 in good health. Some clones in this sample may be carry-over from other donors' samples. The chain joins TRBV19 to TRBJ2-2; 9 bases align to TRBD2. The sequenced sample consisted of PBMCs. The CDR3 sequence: CASRPAGGTGELFF. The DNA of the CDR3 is TGTGCCAGTAGGCCAGCGGGAGGAACCGGGGAGCTGTTTTTT. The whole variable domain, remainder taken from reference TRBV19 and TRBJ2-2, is DGGITQSPKYLFRKEGQNVTLSCEQNLNHDAMYWYRQDPGQGLRLIYYSQIVNDFQKGDIAEGYSVSREKKESFPLTVTSAQKNPTAFYLCASRPAGGTGELFFGEGSRLTVL.